This TCR beta chain was recovered during a study of T cells in Graves' hyperthyroidism and ophthalmopathy. It was RNA transcripts that yielded the amplified TCR beta CDR3 regions. HTBI primers drove first-round RT-PCR of the TCR CDR3. TCRdb re-analysed the multiplex PCR reads in MiXCR, keeping a single row per CDR3 protein. The table records some 490,000 distinct CDR3 sequences, under 25% of them present only once. This CDR3 spans 17 amino acids. Germline CDR1 and CDR2: MNHNS and SASEGT. Germline trimming cut 5 bases from V and 7 bases from J; bases unmatched to any gene: 15. Only a few counts were recorded for this clonotype.

The sequence was collected from a woman between 65 and 79 years old with Graves' ophthalmopathy. Source material: blood. J is TRBJ2-7 and V is TRBV6-1, with 12 nucleotides matching TRBD2. The CDR3: CASSPLGGLAGGREQYF. The CDR3 DNA reads as TGTGCCAGCAGTCCCCTCGGTGGGCTAGCGGGAGGGCGTGAGCAGTACTTC.